This is a list of T cell receptor beta chains from one sample in a study of T cell responses to AZD1222 COVID-19 vaccine. TCRdb's copy holds only in-frame clones and misses some; the assay was immunoSEQ multiplex PCR. The sample carries roughly 150,000 clones, 90% to 95% recorded once. The starting material was peripheral blood, obtained 28 days after the second AZD1222 dose. These receptors all stem from an adult who received the AZD1222 COVID-19 vaccine. The CDR3 runs from the conserved cysteine through the conserved F or W. Each record gives: clone size, D gene, V gene, J gene, CDR3 protein, CDR3 DNA. D genes are given only for firm matches. For some rows the clone size is stated as once, few or many, or as a class when expanded; others skip it.

clone_size: -
d_call: -
v_call: TRBV3-1/TRBV3-2
j_call: TRBJ1-1
cdr3_aa: CASSQGSSRGSGRAFF
cdr3_nt: TGTGCCAGCAGCCAAGGTTCGAGCAGGGGCTCTGGGCGGGCTTTCTTT

clone_size: -
d_call: -
v_call: TRBV18
j_call: TRBJ1-2
cdr3_aa: CASSPPVNREGGYTF
cdr3_nt: TGTGCCAGCTCACCTCCAGTTAACAGGGAGGGGGGCTACACCTTC

clone_size: -
d_call: -
v_call: TRBV7-3
j_call: TRBJ2-1
cdr3_aa: CASSLGVGTSYNEQFF
cdr3_nt: TGTGCCAGCAGCTTAGGGGTGGGGACCTCCTACAATGAGCAGTTCTTC

clone_size: few
d_call: TRBD1
v_call: TRBV29-1
j_call: TRBJ1-5
cdr3_aa: CSATDRDNQPQHF
cdr3_nt: TGCAGCGCGACGGACAGGGACAATCAGCCCCAGCATTTT

clone_size: -
d_call: TRBD1
v_call: TRBV13
j_call: TRBJ2-5
cdr3_aa: CASSLGQNQETQYF
cdr3_nt: TGTGCCAGCAGCTTGGGACAGAACCAAGAGACCCAGTACTTC

clone_size: -
d_call: -
v_call: TRBV29-1
j_call: TRBJ2-5
cdr3_aa: CSVTRAGQETQYF
cdr3_nt: TGCAGCGTTACCCGGGCGGGCCAAGAGACCCAGTACTTC

clone_size: -
d_call: -
v_call: TRBV4-3
j_call: TRBJ2-5
cdr3_aa: CASSQDRPGLLQETQYF
cdr3_nt: TGCGCCAGCAGCCAAGATCGACCGGGACTCCTCCAAGAGACCCAGTACTTC

clone_size: -
d_call: -
v_call: TRBV28
j_call: TRBJ2-7
cdr3_aa: CASSKSYEQYF
cdr3_nt: TGTGCCAGCAGTAAATCGTACGAGCAGTACTTC

clone_size: once
d_call: -
v_call: TRBV7-3
j_call: TRBJ2-2
cdr3_aa: CASSEVTGELFF
cdr3_nt: TGTGCCAGCAGCGAAGTCACCGGGGAGCTGTTTTTT

clone_size: -
d_call: -
v_call: TRBV28
j_call: TRBJ2-1
cdr3_aa: CASSSNPAGWRKNEQFF
cdr3_nt: TGTGCCAGCAGTTCGAACCCGGCGGGATGGAGGAAAAATGAGCAGTTCTTC

clone_size: -
d_call: -
v_call: TRBV20-1
j_call: TRBJ1-2
cdr3_aa: CSATKTQTYTF
cdr3_nt: TGCAGTGCTACCAAGACCCAGACCTACACCTTC

clone_size: -
d_call: TRBD2
v_call: TRBV7-2
j_call: TRBJ2-1
cdr3_aa: CASSLAGGRAVHEQFF
cdr3_nt: TGTGCCAGCAGCTTAGCTGGCGGGAGGGCTGTCCATGAGCAGTTCTTC

clone_size: -
d_call: TRBD1
v_call: TRBV29-1
j_call: TRBJ1-2
cdr3_aa: CSVVRGQHGYTF
cdr3_nt: TGCAGCGTTGTTCGGGGACAGCATGGCTACACCTTC

clone_size: -
d_call: -
v_call: TRBV7-2
j_call: TRBJ1-6
cdr3_aa: CASNEQENSPLHF
cdr3_nt: TGTGCCAGCAACGAACAGGAGAATTCACCCCTCCACTTT

clone_size: -
d_call: -
v_call: TRBV9
j_call: TRBJ2-3
cdr3_aa: CASSVEGPPTDTQYF
cdr3_nt: TGTGCCAGCAGCGTCGAAGGACCCCCCACAGATACGCAGTATTTT

clone_size: -
d_call: TRBD1
v_call: TRBV7-9
j_call: TRBJ1-2
cdr3_aa: CASSLDRGIYGYTF
cdr3_nt: TGTGCCAGCAGCTTAGACAGGGGGATCTATGGCTACACCTTC

clone_size: -
d_call: -
v_call: TRBV13
j_call: TRBJ2-7
cdr3_aa: CASSLLAGADEQYF
cdr3_nt: TGTGCCAGCAGCTTATTAGCAGGGGCCGACGAGCAGTACTTC

clone_size: -
d_call: TRBD1
v_call: TRBV19
j_call: TRBJ1-5
cdr3_aa: CASSTPDREYQPQHF
cdr3_nt: TGTGCCAGTAGTACCCCGGACAGGGAGTATCAGCCCCAGCATTTT

clone_size: -
d_call: -
v_call: TRBV8-2
j_call: TRBJ1-1
cdr3_aa: CGSTLGRGLGWVTEAFF
cdr3_nt: TGTGGCAGCACACTTGGCAGGGGGCTTGGGTGGGTCACTGAAGCTTTCTTT

clone_size: -
d_call: TRBD2
v_call: TRBV5-4
j_call: TRBJ2-7
cdr3_aa: CASSFGLAGSGEQYF
cdr3_nt: TGTGCCAGCAGCTTCGGGCTAGCGGGGTCAGGCGAGCAGTACTTC

clone_size: -
d_call: -
v_call: TRBV28
j_call: TRBJ1-3
cdr3_aa: CASSLRGAFGNTIYF
cdr3_nt: TGTGCCAGCAGTTTAAGGGGGGCTTTTGGAAACACCATATATTTT

clone_size: -
d_call: -
v_call: TRBV9
j_call: TRBJ1-1
cdr3_aa: CASSVEGVGTEAFF
cdr3_nt: TGTGCCAGCAGCGTAGAAGGGGTTGGCACTGAAGCTTTCTTT

clone_size: -
d_call: TRBD2
v_call: TRBV29-1
j_call: TRBJ2-1
cdr3_aa: CSVTSVHNEQFF
cdr3_nt: TGCAGCGTTACTAGCGTGCACAATGAGCAGTTCTTC

clone_size: -
d_call: TRBD1
v_call: TRBV4-1
j_call: TRBJ1-1
cdr3_aa: CASSQGPGQSEAFF
cdr3_nt: TGCGCCAGCAGCCAAGGACCGGGACAGTCTGAAGCTTTCTTT

clone_size: -
d_call: TRBD2
v_call: TRBV28
j_call: TRBJ2-2
cdr3_aa: CASSLMKGGTGELFF
cdr3_nt: TGTGCCAGCAGTTTGATGAAGGGAGGGACCGGGGAGCTGTTTTTT

clone_size: -
d_call: TRBD2
v_call: TRBV11-2
j_call: TRBJ2-7
cdr3_aa: CASSPGLAGGYEQYF
cdr3_nt: TGTGCCAGCAGCCCGGGACTAGCGGGAGGCTACGAGCAGTACTTC

clone_size: -
d_call: TRBD1
v_call: TRBV28
j_call: TRBJ1-5
cdr3_aa: CASRTGLLSNQPQHF
cdr3_nt: TGTGCCAGCAGGACAGGGTTATTGAGCAATCAGCCCCAGCATTTT

clone_size: -
d_call: -
v_call: TRBV28
j_call: TRBJ2-4
cdr3_aa: CASSLGVADIQYF
cdr3_nt: TGTGCCAGCAGTTTAGGCGTAGCGGACATTCAGTACTTC

clone_size: -
d_call: -
v_call: TRBV7-3
j_call: TRBJ2-1
cdr3_aa: CASSYSGASGDNEQFF
cdr3_nt: TGTGCCAGCAGCTATTCGGGGGCTAGCGGAGACAATGAGCAGTTCTTC

clone_size: -
d_call: -
v_call: TRBV10-3
j_call: TRBJ1-2
cdr3_aa: CAISKDSSRNGYTF
cdr3_nt: TGTGCCATCAGTAAGGACAGCAGCAGGAATGGCTACACCTTC

clone_size: -
d_call: -
v_call: TRBV29-1
j_call: TRBJ2-1
cdr3_aa: CSVEVAGWEQFF
cdr3_nt: TGCAGCGTTGAAGTGGCCGGCTGGGAGCAGTTCTTC

clone_size: -
d_call: -
v_call: TRBV28
j_call: TRBJ1-5
cdr3_aa: CASSLGGIQPQHF
cdr3_nt: TGTGCCAGCAGTTTAGGGGGAATTCAGCCCCAGCATTTT

clone_size: few
d_call: TRBD1
v_call: TRBV9
j_call: TRBJ2-7
cdr3_aa: CASSATGQVYEQYF
cdr3_nt: TGTGCCAGCAGCGCCACGGGACAGGTCTACGAGCAGTACTTC

clone_size: once
d_call: TRBD1
v_call: TRBV2
j_call: TRBJ1-2
cdr3_aa: CASAQGQAAGYTF
cdr3_nt: TGTGCCAGCGCCCAGGGACAGGCGGCCGGCTACACCTTC

clone_size: -
d_call: TRBD2
v_call: TRBV11-2
j_call: TRBJ2-1
cdr3_aa: CASSLDFAGGYNEQFF
cdr3_nt: TGTGCCAGCAGCTTAGATTTTGCGGGAGGTTACAATGAGCAGTTCTTC

clone_size: -
d_call: -
v_call: TRBV10-2
j_call: TRBJ1-2
cdr3_aa: CASSGTFPRF
cdr3_nt: TGCGCCAGCAGTGGGACTTTTCCACGCTTC

clone_size: -
d_call: -
v_call: TRBV6-2/TRBV6-3
j_call: TRBJ1-6
cdr3_aa: CASSRTTGPNSPLHF
cdr3_nt: TGTGCCAGCAGTAGAACTACAGGGCCTAATTCACCCCTCCACTTT

clone_size: once
d_call: -
v_call: TRBV6-5
j_call: TRBJ1-5
cdr3_aa: CAIEGLWNQPQHF
cdr3_nt: TGTGCCATTGAAGGGTTGTGGAATCAGCCCCAGCATTTT

clone_size: once
d_call: -
v_call: TRBV7-3
j_call: TRBJ1-1
cdr3_aa: CASSLSGGTEAFF
cdr3_nt: TGTGCCAGCAGCTTAAGTGGGGGCACTGAAGCTTTCTTT

clone_size: -
d_call: -
v_call: TRBV20-1
j_call: TRBJ2-1
cdr3_aa: CSASISGSYNEQFF
cdr3_nt: TGCAGTGCTAGTATCAGCGGGTCCTACAATGAGCAGTTCTTC

clone_size: -
d_call: -
v_call: TRBV7-9
j_call: TRBJ1-4
cdr3_aa: CASSSPLKGSNEKLFF
cdr3_nt: TGTGCCAGCAGCTCTCCCCTTAAAGGATCTAATGAAAAACTGTTTTTT

clone_size: -
d_call: TRBD1
v_call: TRBV7-2
j_call: TRBJ1-4
cdr3_aa: CASSQTGVFNEKLFF
cdr3_nt: TGTGCCAGCAGTCAAACAGGGGTTTTCAATGAAAAACTGTTTTTT

clone_size: -
d_call: -
v_call: TRBV19
j_call: TRBJ1-4
cdr3_aa: CASSIDRTATNEKLFF
cdr3_nt: TGTGCCAGTAGTATCGACCGGACAGCAACTAATGAAAAACTGTTTTTT

clone_size: -
d_call: TRBD2
v_call: TRBV7-9
j_call: TRBJ2-7
cdr3_aa: CASSFGGAYEQYF
cdr3_nt: TGTGCCAGCAGCTTCGGGGGGGCCTACGAGCAGTACTTC

clone_size: -
d_call: -
v_call: TRBV7-8
j_call: TRBJ2-5
cdr3_aa: CASSGLRRGQQETQYF
cdr3_nt: TGTGCCAGCAGCGGATTAAGACGAGGACAACAAGAGACCCAGTACTTC

clone_size: -
d_call: -
v_call: TRBV7-2
j_call: TRBJ1-6
cdr3_aa: CASSFTGSSRAGRGSPLHF
cdr3_nt: TGTGCCAGCAGCTTTACCGGATCTTCGCGAGCGGGCCGCGGTTCACCCCTCCACTTT

clone_size: -
d_call: -
v_call: TRBV19
j_call: TRBJ1-5
cdr3_aa: CASSQGRDQPQHF
cdr3_nt: TGTGCCAGTAGTCAGGGGAGGGATCAGCCCCAGCATTTT

clone_size: -
d_call: TRBD2
v_call: TRBV5-4
j_call: TRBJ2-3
cdr3_aa: CASSLAVIAGEPDTQYF
cdr3_nt: TGTGCCAGCAGCTTGGCCGTAATAGCGGGGGAGCCAGATACGCAGTATTTT

clone_size: -
d_call: TRBD2
v_call: TRBV5-3
j_call: TRBJ2-3
cdr3_aa: CVPRLAGGPLGTDTQYF
cdr3_nt: TGTGTCCCTAGGCTAGCGGGAGGGCCTTTAGGCACAGATACGCAGTATTTT

clone_size: -
d_call: -
v_call: TRBV7-8
j_call: TRBJ2-3
cdr3_aa: CASSGYSGPTDTQYF
cdr3_nt: TGTGCCAGCAGCGGATACAGTGGCCCGACAGATACGCAGTATTTT

clone_size: -
d_call: -
v_call: TRBV11-3
j_call: TRBJ2-7
cdr3_aa: CASSPQDRAYEQYF
cdr3_nt: TGTGCCAGCAGCCCTCAAGACAGAGCCTACGAGCAGTACTTC